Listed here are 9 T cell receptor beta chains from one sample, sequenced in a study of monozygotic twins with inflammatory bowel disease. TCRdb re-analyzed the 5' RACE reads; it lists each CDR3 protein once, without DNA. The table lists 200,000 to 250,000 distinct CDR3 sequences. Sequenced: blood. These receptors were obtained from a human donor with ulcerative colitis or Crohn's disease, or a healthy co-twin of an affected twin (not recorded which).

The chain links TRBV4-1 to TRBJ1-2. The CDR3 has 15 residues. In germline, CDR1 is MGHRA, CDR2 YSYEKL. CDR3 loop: CASSQERRPPYGYTF.

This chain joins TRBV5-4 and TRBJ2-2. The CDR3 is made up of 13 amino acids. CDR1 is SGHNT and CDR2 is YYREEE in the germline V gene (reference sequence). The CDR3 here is CASSSANTGELFF.

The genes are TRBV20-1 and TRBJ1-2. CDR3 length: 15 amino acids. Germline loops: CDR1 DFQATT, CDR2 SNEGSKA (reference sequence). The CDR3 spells CSARDRLAELAGYTF.

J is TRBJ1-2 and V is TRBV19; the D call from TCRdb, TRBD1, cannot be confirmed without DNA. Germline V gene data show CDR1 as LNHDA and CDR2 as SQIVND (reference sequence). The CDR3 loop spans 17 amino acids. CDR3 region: CASSIWGRGINGNGYTF. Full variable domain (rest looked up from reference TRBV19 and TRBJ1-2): DGGITQSPKYLFRKEGQNVTLSCEQNLNHDAMYWYRQDPGQGLRLIYYSQIVNDFQKGDIAEGYSVSREKKESFPLTVTSAQKNPTAFYLCASSIWGRGINGNGYTFGSGTRLTVV.

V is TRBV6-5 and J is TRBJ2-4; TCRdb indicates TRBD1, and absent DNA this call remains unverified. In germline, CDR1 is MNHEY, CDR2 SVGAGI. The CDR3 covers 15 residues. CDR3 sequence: CASSYSVRQKNIQYF.

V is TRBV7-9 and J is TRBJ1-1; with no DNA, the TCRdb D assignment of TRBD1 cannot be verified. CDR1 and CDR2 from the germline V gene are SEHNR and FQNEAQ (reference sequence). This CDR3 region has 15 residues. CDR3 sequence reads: CVSSLGTGVNTEAFF.

This CDR3 is CAISETPGQEAGELFF. This chain joins TRBV10-3 and TRBJ2-2; TCRdb's D gene call, TRBD1, goes unchecked for lack of DNA. Germline values: CDR1 ENHRY, CDR2 SYGVKD. The CDR3 is 16 amino acids.

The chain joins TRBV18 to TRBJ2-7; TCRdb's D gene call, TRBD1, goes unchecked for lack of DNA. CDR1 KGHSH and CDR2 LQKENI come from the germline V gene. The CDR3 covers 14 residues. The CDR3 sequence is CASSPIAGSYEQYF.

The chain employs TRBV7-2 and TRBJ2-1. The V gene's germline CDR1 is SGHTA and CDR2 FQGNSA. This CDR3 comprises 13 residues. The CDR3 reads CASTSGVSGEQFF.